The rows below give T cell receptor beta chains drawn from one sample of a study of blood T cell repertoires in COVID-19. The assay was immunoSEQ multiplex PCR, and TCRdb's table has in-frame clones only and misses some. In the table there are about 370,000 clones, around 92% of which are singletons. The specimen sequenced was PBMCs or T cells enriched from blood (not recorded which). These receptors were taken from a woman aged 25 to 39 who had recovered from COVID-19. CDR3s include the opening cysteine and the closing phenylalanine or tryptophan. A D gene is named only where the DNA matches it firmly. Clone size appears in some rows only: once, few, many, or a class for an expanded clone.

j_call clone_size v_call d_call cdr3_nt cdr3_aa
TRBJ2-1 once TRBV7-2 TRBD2 TGTGCCAGCAGCCCACTAGTAGCGGGGGGGCTTAATGAGCAGTTCTTC CASSPLVAGGLNEQFF
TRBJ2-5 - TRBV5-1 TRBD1 TGCGCCAGCAGCTTGGCCATATTGACAGGGTATGTGGAGACCCAGTACTTC CASSLAILTGYVETQYF
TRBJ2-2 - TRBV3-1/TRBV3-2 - TGTGCCAGCAGCCAAGTGGCAGGGGCGAACACCGGGGAGCTGTTTTTT CASSQVAGANTGELFF
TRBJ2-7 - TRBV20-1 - TGCAGTGCTACGGACAGATACGAGCAGTACTTC CSATDRYEQYF
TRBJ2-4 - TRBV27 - TGTGCCAGCAGTCTCCGTGGGTCGACAGTGGACAAAAACATTCAGTACTTC CASSLRGSTVDKNIQYF
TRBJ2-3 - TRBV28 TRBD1 TGTGCCAGCAGCCAGCCCGGGACAGGGGAAGATACGCAGTATTTT CASSQPGTGEDTQYF
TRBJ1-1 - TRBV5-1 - TGCGCCAGCAGCTTTCAGGTGAAGAACACTGAAGCTTTCTTT CASSFQVKNTEAFF
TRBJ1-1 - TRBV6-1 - TGTGCCAGCAGTGAAGTGGGAGGTAACACTGAAGCTTTCTTT CASSEVGGNTEAFF
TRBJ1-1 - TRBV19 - TGTGCCAGTAGTATGGGGTTAGGGGAGGACACTGAAGCTTTCTTT CASSMGLGEDTEAFF
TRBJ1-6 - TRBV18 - TGTGCCAGCTCACCACCCCACAGGGTCCCGGATTCACCCCTCCACTTT CASSPPHRVPDSPLHF
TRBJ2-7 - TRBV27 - TGTGCCAGCAGTTTATGTAACTGGGGCAGACCCAACTTATTTCGAGGCTTC CASSLCNWGRPNLFRGF
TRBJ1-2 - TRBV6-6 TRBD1 TGTGCCAGCAGTTACCCAGGGACAGCTGGAAGCTCGGGCTACACCTTC CASSYPGTAGSSGYTF
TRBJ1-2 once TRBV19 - TGTGCCACTGTAGGGACAAGAGGCTACACCTTC CATVGTRGYTF
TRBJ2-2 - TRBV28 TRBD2 TGTGCCAGCAGTCCATCTATAGCGGGCCCAATAACCGGGGAGCTGTTTTTT CASSPSIAGPITGELFF